This T cell receptor (beta chain) was identified during a study of control samples from healthy donors and cancer patients. Trimming took off 4 bases at V and 7 bases at J, with 18 bases between the two ends. CDR1 is SGHDT and CDR2 is YYEEEE in the germline V gene. The CDR3 totals 14 residues. Assay: immunoSEQ multiplex PCR; the TCRdb copy retains only in-frame clones and omits some. The sample holds fewer than 95,000 clones, more than 85% seen once. Sequencing was done on a sample of blood. This clonotype was obtained from a woman aged 50 to 60 in good health. The V and J genes are TRBV5-6 and TRBJ2-7; D may be TRBD1 (6 bases). CDR3 sequence reads: CASSARTAYQEQYF. The DNA of the CDR3 is TGTGCCAGCAGCGCACGGACAGCTTACCAAGAGCAGTACTTC.